This TCR beta chain originates from a study of tumor-infiltrating lymphocytes in localized non-small cell lung cancer. Data came from immunoSEQ multiplex PCR; TCRdb stores just in-frame clones and leaves some out. The profile shows around 14,000 clones, roughly 80% of them singletons. Trimming removed 4 bases from V and 0 bases from J, with 11 bases in between. The CDR3 contains 15 residues. Germline lookup yields CDR1 SGHDT and CDR2 YYEEEE. V gene TRBV5-6 combines with J gene TRBJ1-5; a possible D gene is TRBD1 (5 bases). Sequencing used lung tumor tissue. This sequence originates from a human donor with non-small cell lung cancer. CDR3 sequence reads: CASSQRGYSNQPQHF. Written as DNA, the CDR3 is TGTGCCAGCAGCCAGAGGGGTTATAGCAATCAGCCCCAGCATTTT.